Listed below are T cell receptor beta chains from one sample, sequenced in a study of Graves' ophthalmopathy and Graves' hyperthyroidism. TCRdb independently ran MiXCR on the multiplex PCR reads; one entry per CDR3 protein. The profile covers 500,000 to 600,000 distinct CDR3 sequences, with under 45% appearing a single time and roughly 4.5% taken by the ten largest. Sequencing was carried out using peripheral blood or thyroid tissue (not recorded which). The receptors come from an adult man with Graves' hyperthyroidism. Each CDR3 is given without its conserved first and last residue.

>TRBJ2-7|TRBV7-9|14
ASSLFRDRGGGEQY
>TRBJ1-2|TRBV7-8|12
ASSVRTGAEGYT
>TRBJ2-2|TRBV12-3/TRBV12-4|11
ASSRDRAGELF
>TRBJ2-5|TRBV29-1|11
SSLSGVGKTQY
>TRBJ1-5|TRBV2|14
ASSEPRQDSNQPQH
>TRBJ1-4|TRBV4-2|16
ASSQGRTSGGQGEKLF
>TRBJ1-5|TRBV6-1|13
ASSDNGGKGQPQH
>TRBJ2-7|TRBV5-6|12
ASSPGQSTYEQY
>TRBJ1-2|TRBV20-1|13
SARDAHNANYGYT
>TRBJ2-2|TRBV19|13
ASTPGQGNTGELF
>TRBJ1-1|TRBV19|11
ASNTNMNTEAF
>TRBJ1-2|TRBV6-6|13
ASRHLDRGILGYT
>TRBJ2-7|TRBV7-9|11
ASSYSGRGEQY
>TRBJ2-7|TRBV11-2|12
ASTGRGGAYEQY
>TRBJ1-5|TRBV19|14
ASSIRLAPGNQPQH
>TRBJ1-1|TRBV25-1|12
ASSWGRVNTEAF
>TRBJ1-6|TRBV5-6|12
ASSLYRGNSPLH
>TRBJ2-7|TRBV27|11
ASSLSPHGEQY
>TRBJ2-7|TRBV2|13
ASRTGQSYGYEQY
>TRBJ2-2|TRBV12-3/TRBV12-4|13
ASSFETSFTGELF
>TRBJ1-2|TRBV7-3|12
ASSLGQLRSSLT
>TRBJ1-6|TRBV4-2|13
ASSQDRTGRSPLH
>TRBJ2-5|TRBV7-7|12
ASSRTSNQETQY
>TRBJ1-2|TRBV6-1|12
ASAHRVHNYGYT
>TRBJ2-1|TRBV25-1|12
ASSEGTRSNEQF
>TRBJ1-2|TRBV24-1|11
ATSDKGYYGYT
>TRBJ2-2|TRBV7-2|12
ASSPNANTGELF
>TRBJ2-7|TRBV10-1|14
TSSDSPSGRTYEQY
>TRBJ2-2|TRBV12-3/TRBV12-4|15
ASSLRALAGGSGELF
>TRBJ2-6|TRBV6-5|12
ASRHSSGANVLT
>TRBJ2-5|TRBV19|13
ASSIETGEEETQY
>TRBJ2-5|TRBV7-7|14
ASSPRAGGPEETQY
>TRBJ1-2|TRBV6-1|12
ASRIGQRNYGYT
>TRBJ2-3|TRBV7-2|15
ASSLKGREWGTDTQY
>TRBJ1-4|TRBV6-1|12
ASSGSLGNEKLF
>TRBJ2-7|TRBV6-1|12
ASYDLLSSYEQY
>TRBJ2-7|TRBV7-8|13
ASSFDTSGPYEQY
>TRBJ1-2|TRBV12-3/TRBV12-4|13
ASSFSGPSDYGYT
>TRBJ1-4|TRBV10-3|14
ASSLSGASVREKLF